This T cell receptor beta chain was captured by sequencing in a study of PD-1 blockade in classical Hodgkin lymphoma. Study-wide background: Patients were given intravenous nivolumab, 3 mg/kg, every 2 weeks. Study-wide results and caveats: There remain no defined causes for the repertoire differences, which possibly reflect disease activity or prior therapy. In newly diagnosed patients, baseline TCR diversity was reportedly below that of healthy donors.

This clone occurred once. Its antigen remains unidentified. The time point: cycle 4 day 1 (C4D1), after about 6 weeks of nivolumab. With no exception, relapse followed autologous stem cell transplantation in all patients, and brentuximab vedotin exposure varied. Thawed PBMCs were the source of CD4+ T cells, purified by magnetic negative selection. Best outcomes ranged across complete response, partial response and progressive disease. The table came from immunoSEQ multiplex PCR; TCRdb's copy has only in-frame clones and leaves some out. The table shows 20,000 to 25,000 clones, with under 75% occurring only once. The source of this sequence is a human donor with classical Hodgkin lymphoma. Source: CD4+ T cells from blood, taken before the fourth cycle of nivolumab.

The CDR3 is CASSPSSGANVLTF. DNA of the CDR3: TGTGCCAGCTCACCTAGCTCTGGGGCCAACGTCCTGACTTTC. This rearrangement joins TRBV18 to TRBJ2-6; no reliable D call. Germline V lookup: CDR1 KGHSH, CDR2 LQKENI. The CDR3 totals 14 residues. The V end was cut by 3 bases, the J end by 0 bases, with 3 bases between. Filled out from reference TRBV18 and TRBJ2-6, the complete variable domain reads NAGVMQNPRHLVRRRGQEARLRCSPMKGHSHVYWYRQLPEEGLKFMVYLQKENIIDESGMPKERFSAEFPKEGPSILRIQQVVRGDSAAYFCASSPSSGANVLTFGAGSRLTVL.